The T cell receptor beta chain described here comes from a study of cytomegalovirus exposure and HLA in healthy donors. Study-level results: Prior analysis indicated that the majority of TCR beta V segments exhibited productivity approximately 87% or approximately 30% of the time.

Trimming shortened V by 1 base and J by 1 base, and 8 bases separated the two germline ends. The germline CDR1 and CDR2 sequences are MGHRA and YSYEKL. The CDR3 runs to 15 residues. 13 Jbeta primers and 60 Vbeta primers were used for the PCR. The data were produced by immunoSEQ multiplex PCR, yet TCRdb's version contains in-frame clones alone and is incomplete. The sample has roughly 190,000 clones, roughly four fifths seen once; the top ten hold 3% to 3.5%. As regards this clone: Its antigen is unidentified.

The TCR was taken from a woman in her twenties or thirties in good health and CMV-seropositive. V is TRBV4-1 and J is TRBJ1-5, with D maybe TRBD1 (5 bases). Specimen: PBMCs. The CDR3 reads CASSQVDKSNQPQHF. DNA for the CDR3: TGCGCCAGCAGCCAAGTGGACAAAAGCAATCAGCCCCAGCATTTT.